Below, 22 T cell receptor beta chains from the same sample are listed, as sequenced in a study of blood T cell repertoires in COVID-19. Profiled with immunoSEQ multiplex PCR; TCRdb holds only in-frame clones, not every one. The table lists about 110,000 clones, roughly four fifths of them singletons. The sequenced sample consisted of peripheral blood. These receptors all come from a man between 65 and 85 years old with acute or convalescent COVID-19.

The CDR3 sequence is CASRQRGRGRENNTEAFF. CDR3 nucleotide sequence: TGTGCCAGCCGACAGAGGGGAAGAGGACGGGAGAATAACACTGAAGCTTTCTTT. The V gene is TRBV28, the J gene TRBJ1-1; perhaps TRBD1 as D (5 bases). Germline V gene data show CDR1 as MDHEN and CDR2 as SYDVKM. Trimming left V 8 bases short and J 2 bases short, with 27 bases between. The CDR3 sequence is 18 residues long.

The CDR3 region has the DNA TGTGCCAGCAGCTTGGGGGCAGGGGCGTCTCAGCCCCAGCATTTT. Translated, it gives CASSLGAGASQPQHF. The V call is TRBV5-8, the J call TRBJ1-5; D may be TRBD1 (6 bases). V was shortened by 0 bases and J by 6 bases, with 13 bases between the two germline ends. This CDR3 comprises 15 residues. Germline V gene sequence: CDR1 SGHTS, CDR2 YDEGEE.

The J gene is TRBJ2-3, the V gene TRBV12-5; 7 bases agree with TRBD1. The CDR3 contains 15 residues. V shed 8 bases and J 2 bases; nucleotides not matched to a gene: 10. Germline lookup yields CDR1 LGHNT and CDR2 FRNRAP. The CDR3 DNA sequence: TGTGCTAGTTCGTCCTCGGGACAGTACACAGATACGCAGTATTTT. Translation: CASSSSGQYTDTQYF.

The chain is built from TRBV5-1 and TRBJ2-5; possibly TRBD1 for D (5 bases). The CDR3 consists of 14 residues. V was trimmed by 1 base and J by 5 bases, leaving 12 bases between them. CDR1 SGHRS and CDR2 YFSETQ come from the germline V gene. The CDR3, as DNA: TGCGCCAGCAGCTTGTTTCAGGGCAGGGAGACCCAGTACTTC. It specifies CASSLFQGRETQYF. Using reference TRBV5-1 and TRBJ2-5 for the parts outside the CDR3, the full variable domain is KAGVTQTPRYLIKTRGQQVTLSCSPISGHRSVSWYQQTPGQGLQFLFEYFSETQRNKGNFPGRFSGRQFSNSRSEMNVSTLELGDSALYLCASSLFQGRETQYFGPGTRLLVL.

The chain has TRBV5-4 and TRBJ2-3, with a possible D match to TRBD2 (6 bases). The CDR3 loop spans 16 amino acids. The V and J ends lost 2 bases and 2 bases respectively, with 15 bases between them. The germline gives CDR1 SGHNT, CDR2 YYREEE (reference sequence). CDR3 residues: CASSFFTGEHTDTQYF. The CDR3 coding sequence is TGTGCCAGCAGCTTCTTTACGGGAGAACACACAGATACGCAGTATTTT. Complete variable domain (other parts from reference TRBV5-4 and TRBJ2-3): ETGVTQSPTHLIKTRGQQVTLRCSSQSGHNTVSWYQQALGQGPQFIFQYYREEENGRGNFPPRFSGLQFPNYSSELNVNALELDDSALYLCASSFFTGEHTDTQYFGPGTRLTVL.

The count of this clone is one. The V and J genes are TRBV5-1 and TRBJ2-3; TRBD2 might be the D (6 bases). The V gene lost 0 bases and the J gene lost 3 bases, with 14 bases spanning the gap. Germline values: CDR1 SGHRS, CDR2 YFSETQ. There are 16 residues in the CDR3. CDR3: CASSLGSAGLTDTQYF. The CDR3, as DNA: TGCGCCAGCAGCTTGGGTTCGGCGGGACTTACAGATACGCAGTATTTT.

This clone was recorded a few times. V is TRBV28 and J is TRBJ2-7; 7 nucleotides align to TRBD1. V lost 6 bases to trimming and J lost 6 bases; unmatched junction nucleotides: 14. CDR3 size: 15 residues. Germline CDR1 reads MDHEN; CDR2 reads SYDVKM. CDR3 sequence reads: CASSEHRGVRVEQYF. CDR3 bases: TGTGCCAGCAGCGAACACAGGGGTGTAAGAGTCGAGCAGTACTTC.

The chain has TRBV27 and TRBJ2-7, with D unresolved. CDR3 length: 15 residues. Trimming took 5 bases from V and 2 from J, leaving 16 bases between them. CDR1 and CDR2 (germline): MNHEY, SMNVEV (reference sequence). This CDR3 reads CASSLVRARAYEQYF. DNA of the CDR3: TGTGCCAGCAGTCTCGTCCGTGCCCGGGCCTACGAGCAGTACTTC.

The gene calls are TRBV19 and TRBJ1-5; 7 bases match TRBD1. The germline V gene has CDR1 LNHDA and CDR2 SQIVND (reference sequence). Trimming at V came to 4 bases and at J to 7 bases, leaving 10 bases not matched to a gene. The CDR3 spans 15 residues. In DNA form, the CDR3 reads TGTGCCAGTAGTACAGGGACAGCAGGAAGGCAGCCCCAGCATTTT. It encodes CASSTGTAGRQPQHF. Complete variable domain (other parts from reference TRBV19 and TRBJ1-5): DGGITQSPKYLFRKEGQNVTLSCEQNLNHDAMYWYRQDPGQGLRLIYYSQIVNDFQKGDIAEGYSVSREKKESFPLTVTSAQKNPTAFYLCASSTGTAGRQPQHFGDGTRLSIL.

The chain employs TRBV28 and TRBJ1-2; a weak D match, TRBD1 (5 bases). The V gene lost 2 bases and the J gene lost 7 bases, with 17 bases spanning the gap. The germline CDR1 and CDR2 sequences are MDHEN and SYDVKM. The CDR3 is 15 residues long. CDR3 sequence: CASSLNDRKVRGYTF. The CDR3 nucleotides are TGTGCCAGCAGTTTAAACGACAGAAAGGTTCGTGGCTACACCTTC.

This sequence joins TRBV2 and TRBJ1-5; no reliable D call. The CDR3 covers 15 residues. CDR1 and CDR2 (germline): SNHLY, FYNNEI. V lost 5 bases to trimming and J lost 3 bases, with 14 bases between them. The CDR3 DNA is TGTGCCAGCAGTCCGAGGGAGGGCTTCAATCAGCCCCAGCATTTT. Translation gives CASSPREGFNQPQHF.

This clone has just one count. The V call is TRBV10-2, the J call TRBJ2-1, with 13 bases identical to TRBD2. The germline V gene encodes CDR1 WSHSY and CDR2 SAAADI. The CDR3 is 15 residues long. Trimming cost V 0 bases and J 10 bases; bases outside gene matches: 3. CDR3 protein: CASSESWGLAGEQFF. The CDR3 nucleotides are TGCGCCAGCAGTGAGTCTTGGGGACTAGCGGGGGAGCAGTTCTTC.

The chain is built from TRBV2 and TRBJ1-5; 8 bases agree with TRBD1. This CDR3 contains 16 residues. Germline CDR1 reads SNHLY; CDR2 reads FYNNEI. The trim removed 5 bases at V and 0 bases at J, leaving 6 bases unmatched. CDR3 in DNA: TGTGCCAGCAGTCCCGGACAGGGACGTAGCAATCAGCCCCAGCATTTT. Its translation: CASSPGQGRSNQPQHF.

This clone has a handful of counts. The chain joins TRBV14 to TRBJ1-1; D gene unclear. V was clipped by 5 bases and J by 0 bases, with 7 bases between them. This CDR3 is 13 amino acids long. Germline lookup yields CDR1 SGHDN and CDR2 FVKESK. Here the CDR3 DNA reads TGTGCCAGCAGCTTAAATCTGAACACTGAAGCTTTCTTT. Translation gives CASSLNLNTEAFF.

This clone was recorded only once. The rearrangement joins TRBV5-1 to TRBJ2-2; 8 nucleotides agree with TRBD1. Germline V gene sequence: CDR1 SGHRS, CDR2 YFSETQ. With 2 bases clipped from V and 4 bases from J, the junction kept 7 bases outside the gene matches. The CDR3 extends over 16 amino acids. The CDR3 region has the DNA TGCGCCAGCAGCTTTGATCCTCAGGGGGCCACCGGGGAGCTGTTTTTT. Encoded protein: CASSFDPQGATGELFF. Combining the CDR3 with reference TRBV5-1 and TRBJ2-2 gives the whole variable domain KAGVTQTPRYLIKTRGQQVTLSCSPISGHRSVSWYQQTPGQGLQFLFEYFSETQRNKGNFPGRFSGRQFSNSRSEMNVSTLELGDSALYLCASSFDPQGATGELFFGEGSRLTVL.

The genes are TRBV27 and TRBJ1-1; perhaps TRBD1 as D (6 bases). In germline, CDR1 is MNHEY, CDR2 SMNVEV (reference sequence). CDR3 size: 14 residues. V was pared by 7 bases and J by 4 bases, with 16 bases between. The CDR3, as DNA: TGTGCCAGCAAGACAGGACGGTGGAGCACTGAAGCTTTCTTT. Translation: CASKTGRWSTEAFF.

This clone was recorded once. The V and J genes are TRBV30 and TRBJ1-6; 7 bases align to TRBD1. Looked up from germline, CDR1 is GTSNPN and CDR2 is SVGIG (reference sequence). Germline trimming cut 8 bases from V and 7 bases from J; bases unmatched to any gene: 8. The CDR3 sequence is 13 residues long. CDR3 region: CARAQGWNSPLHF. CDR3 DNA sequence: TGTGCCCGCGCACAGGGGTGGAATTCACCCCTCCACTTT.

The V gene is TRBV7-3, the J gene TRBJ2-7, with 11 bases fitting TRBD2. From germline, CDR1 is SGHTA and CDR2 FQGTGA. The CDR3 is 16 amino acids. The trim removed 0 bases at V and 4 bases at J, leaving 5 bases unmatched. DNA of the CDR3: TGTGCCAGCAGCTTAACGCCCACTAGCGGGAGTTACGAGCAGTACTTC. Translating gives CASSLTPTSGSYEQYF.

In its sample, this clone was seen once. The chain combines TRBV7-3 with TRBJ2-1, with 16 bases lining up with TRBD2. CDR1 is SGHTA and CDR2 is FQGTGA in the germline V gene. This CDR3 has 16 amino acids. The trim removed 5 bases at V and 9 bases at J, leaving 7 bases unmatched. Here the CDR3 DNA reads TGTGCCAGCAGCCGGGGACTAGCGGGAGGGAAAAGTGAGCAGTTCTTC. Translated: CASSRGLAGGKSEQFF.

The chain carries TRBV14 and TRBJ2-7; D uncertain. This CDR3 is 12 amino acids long. V shed 2 bases and J shed 9 bases, with 11 bases lying between them. Germline lookup yields CDR1 SGHDN and CDR2 FVKESK. This CDR3 is CASSQISGLQYF. DNA for the CDR3: TGTGCCAGCAGCCAAATATCAGGTTTGCAGTACTTC.

This chain connects TRBV7-3 to TRBJ2-3, with 8 nucleotides matching TRBD2. The CDR3 loop spans 17 amino acids. The germline gives CDR1 SGHTA, CDR2 FQGTGA. Trimming took 0 bases from V and 2 from J; bases not matched to a gene: 7. The CDR3 protein is CASSLTLNSGTTDTQYF. The DNA of the CDR3 is TGTGCCAGCAGCTTAACATTAAATAGCGGGACCACAGATACGCAGTATTTT. Together with reference TRBV7-3 and TRBJ2-3, the CDR3 gives the full variable domain: GAGVSQTPSNKVTEKGKYVELRCDPISGHTALYWYRQSLGQGPEFLIYFQGTGAADDSGLPNDRFFAVRPEGSVSTLKIQRTERGDSAVYLCASSLTLNSGTTDTQYFGPGTRLTVL.

The V and J genes are TRBV9 and TRBJ2-1; D is ambiguous. Between the trimmed V and J ends, which lost 0 bases and 6 bases, there was a span of 4 bases. The CDR3 has 12 amino acids. Looked up from germline, CDR1 is SGDLS and CDR2 is YYNGEE. As DNA, the CDR3 is TGTGCCAGCAGCGTAGATCGCAATGAGCAGTTCTTC. Translated: CASSVDRNEQFF.